Listed here is a single T cell receptor beta chain. Assay: immunoSEQ multiplex PCR; the TCRdb copy retains only in-frame clones and omits some. The sample includes some 100,000 clones, 86% of them seen just once. This entry is derived from a study of blood T cell repertoires in COVID-19. Study at large: The United States, Italy and Spain supplied acute and convalescent COVID-19 samples. From T cells, B-cell-depleted T cells, or PBMCs came the material, which was cDNA or gDNA.

The sample consisted of peripheral blood. This sequence originates from a man between 45 and 60 years old with acute or convalescent COVID-19.

DNA for the CDR3: TGTGCCAGCAGTTCCGGGACAGGTACGACCTACGAGCAGTACTTC. Its protein is CASSSGTGTTYEQYF. The chain combines TRBV6-2 or TRBV6-3 with TRBJ2-7; 8 nucleotides match TRBD1. V lost 4 bases to trimming and J lost 2 bases; unmatched junction nucleotides: 7. The germline gives CDR1 MNHEY, CDR2 SVGEGT. The CDR3 length is 15 residues.